This T cell receptor (beta chain) emerged from a study of shared clonotypes between healthy human individuals. At the level of the study: The composition of the donors was a couple of women and three men aged 18 to 49.

General study results and limits: Clonotype sharing across donors was expected to vary with sequencing depth. Exclusively blood specimens were collected; tissue repertoires likely differ.

The V end was cut by 4 bases, the J end by 4 bases, with 12 bases between. The CDR3 has 13 residues. Per germline, CDR1 SGHRS and CDR2 YFSETQ. Repertoires were generated with immunoSEQ multiplex PCR, while TCRdb's copy carries only in-frame clones and drops some. The sample lists approximately 640,000 clones, roughly 87% seen once, with 34% in the top ten. This clone came up once. Its specificity is not known. The clonotype comes from a man aged 18 to 29 in good health. Some clones in this sample may be carry-over from other donors' samples. Material: memory CD8+ T cells from PBMCs. The subset: CD45RO+ cells pooled with CCR7-negative TemRA cells. This chain connects TRBV5-1 to TRBJ2-7; possible D gene TRBD1, 6 bases. Written as DNA, the CDR3 is TGCGCCAGCAGCCCGACAAGGGGGTACGAGCAGTACTTC. Its translation is CASSPTRGYEQYF.